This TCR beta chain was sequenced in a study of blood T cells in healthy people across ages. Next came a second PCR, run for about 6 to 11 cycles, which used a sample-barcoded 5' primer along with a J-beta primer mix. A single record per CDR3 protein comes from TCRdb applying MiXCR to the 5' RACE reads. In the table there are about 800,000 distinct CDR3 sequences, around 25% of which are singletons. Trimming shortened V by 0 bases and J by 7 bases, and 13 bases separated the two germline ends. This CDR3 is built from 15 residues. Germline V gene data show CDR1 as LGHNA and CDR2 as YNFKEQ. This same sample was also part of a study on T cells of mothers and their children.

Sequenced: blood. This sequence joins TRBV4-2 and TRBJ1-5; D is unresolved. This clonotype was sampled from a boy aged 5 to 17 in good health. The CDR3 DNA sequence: TGTGCCAGCAGCCAAGAGGTGGCCTGGCAGCAGCCCCAGCATTTT. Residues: CASSQEVAWQQPQHF.